This is a list of T cell receptor beta chains from one sample in a study of T cells in Graves' hyperthyroidism and ophthalmopathy. TCRdb passed the multiplex PCR reads through MiXCR, listing each CDR3 protein once. The sample holds about 500,000 distinct CDR3 sequences, about 15% seen once. Sequenced: blood. These receptor sequences come from a woman aged 18-35 years with Graves' hyperthyroidism. The CDR3 runs from the conserved cysteine through the conserved F or W. Fields, in order: V gene, clone size, CDR3 protein. Clone sizes are given selectively: once, few, many, or a class where the clone is expanded.

v_gene: TRBV5-1
abundance: few
CDR3aa: CASSSLRGNTIYF

v_gene: TRBV7-3
abundance: -
CDR3aa: CASSLEHGSYNEQFF

v_gene: TRBV20-1
abundance: many
CDR3aa: CSARGFRGENEQFF

v_gene: TRBV30
abundance: few
CDR3aa: CAWKFAAAENTEAFF

v_gene: TRBV12-3/TRBV12-4
abundance: many
CDR3aa: CASSLRLAETPGEYF

v_gene: TRBV12-3/TRBV12-4
abundance: many
CDR3aa: CASSSGPNEQFF

v_gene: TRBV7-2
abundance: many
CDR3aa: CASSPTPWGRDEQFF

v_gene: TRBV10-3
abundance: many
CDR3aa: CAISESTTGAGNEQFF

v_gene: TRBV15
abundance: many
CDR3aa: CATSRGTGFDTGELFF

v_gene: TRBV20-1
abundance: few
CDR3aa: CSARASGEQFF

v_gene: TRBV7-9
abundance: many
CDR3aa: CASSSPEGGNYGYTF

v_gene: TRBV7-2
abundance: many
CDR3aa: CASSLDRGREGGGYTF

v_gene: TRBV2
abundance: many
CDR3aa: CASSEAGHPNTEAFF

v_gene: TRBV27
abundance: -
CDR3aa: CASSATLDVRTLFYNEQFF

v_gene: TRBV19
abundance: many
CDR3aa: CASKAGSGNTIYF

v_gene: TRBV29-1
abundance: few
CDR3aa: CSASRGIGNTEAFF

v_gene: TRBV9
abundance: -
CDR3aa: CASASGSVSYNEQFF

v_gene: TRBV5-6
abundance: -
CDR3aa: CASSLGFSGLEADTQYF

v_gene: TRBV12-3/TRBV12-4
abundance: many
CDR3aa: CASSRTYEQYF

v_gene: TRBV12-3/TRBV12-4
abundance: few
CDR3aa: CATRRTTDTQYF

v_gene: TRBV7-8
abundance: many
CDR3aa: CASSLQNPGLQETQYF

v_gene: TRBV10-2
abundance: few
CDR3aa: CASRDRVNEAFF

v_gene: TRBV24-1
abundance: many
CDR3aa: CATSDRGKGLHEQFF

v_gene: TRBV19
abundance: many
CDR3aa: CASSIDFPWRENSPLHF

v_gene: TRBV6-5
abundance: -
CDR3aa: CASSYRAEDSPLHF

v_gene: TRBV12-3/TRBV12-4
abundance: many
CDR3aa: CASSFRPIAPNEQYF

v_gene: TRBV27
abundance: -
CDR3aa: CASSLGQGVRVPQHF

v_gene: TRBV9
abundance: few
CDR3aa: CASSDRERSYEQYF

v_gene: TRBV20-1
abundance: many
CDR3aa: CSATGRWGTYEQYF

v_gene: TRBV5-1
abundance: many
CDR3aa: CASSTETTYNEQFF

v_gene: TRBV20-1
abundance: many
CDR3aa: CSARDDRVEQYF

v_gene: TRBV12-3/TRBV12-4
abundance: few
CDR3aa: CASSLTDIYPYNEQFF

v_gene: TRBV19
abundance: few
CDR3aa: CASSIGRGQANEKLFF

v_gene: TRBV28
abundance: many
CDR3aa: CASSYEAGGIYSNQPQHF

v_gene: TRBV10-1
abundance: -
CDR3aa: CANRSRLAGMCWGEQFF

v_gene: TRBV27
abundance: many
CDR3aa: CASSLTVDRDNSPLHF

v_gene: TRBV7-8
abundance: many
CDR3aa: CASSPAPMNTEAFF

v_gene: TRBV7-8
abundance: many
CDR3aa: CASSQTYLSYEQYF

v_gene: TRBV25-1
abundance: many
CDR3aa: CASSWLGGRGEKLFF

v_gene: TRBV5-8
abundance: few
CDR3aa: CASSLDGQGSYEQYF

v_gene: TRBV6-1
abundance: many
CDR3aa: CASSPGASGYTF

v_gene: TRBV3-1
abundance: -
CDR3aa: CASSPYRRQETQYF

v_gene: TRBV20-1
abundance: many
CDR3aa: CSARGPWWANVLTF

v_gene: TRBV28
abundance: few
CDR3aa: CASSRGHSGNTIYF

v_gene: TRBV18
abundance: many
CDR3aa: CASSRNSRTSNYGYTF

v_gene: TRBV30
abundance: many
CDR3aa: CAWSGATAQETQYF

v_gene: TRBV12-3/TRBV12-4
abundance: many
CDR3aa: CASSPGLMNTEAFF

v_gene: TRBV29-1
abundance: few
CDR3aa: CSVESLNTEAFF

v_gene: TRBV7-6
abundance: -
CDR3aa: CASSSGSSMINYGYTF

v_gene: TRBV3-1
abundance: many
CDR3aa: CASSQDPGRPQHF

v_gene: TRBV7-9
abundance: many
CDR3aa: CASSLVRAIIQSTPGANVLTF

v_gene: TRBV9
abundance: -
CDR3aa: CASTPGTSGMLDTQYF

v_gene: TRBV20-1
abundance: few
CDR3aa: CSARERGGLAGRFAGELFF

v_gene: TRBV24-1
abundance: many
CDR3aa: CATSDFPRGSGRLDEQFF

v_gene: TRBV24-1
abundance: few
CDR3aa: CATKRGHSYEQYF

v_gene: TRBV27
abundance: -
CDR3aa: CASSFVGGIGFEQYF